This passage covers 5 T cell receptor beta chains from one sample sequenced in a study of T cell clonality in common variable immunodeficiency. This table comes from immunoSEQ multiplex PCR, and its TCRdb copy is limited to in-frame clones, with some not included. The data show under 50,000 clones, with none appearing a single time. The sample consisted of peripheral blood mononuclear cells. Receptor source: a person between 18 and 75 years old in good health.

This clone was counted many times. Read coverage stops 3 residues before the CDR3 terminus; the germline J gene supplies the remainder. This rearrangement joins TRBV7-3 to TRBJ2-3; weak D call: TRBD1 (5 bases). The CDR3 contains 14 residues. Germline CDR1 is SGHTA and CDR2 is FQGTGA. Trimming cost V 3 bases and J 6 bases, with 13 bases left between them. Partial CDR3 DNA: TGTGCCAGCAGCTTGGGGCTGGCGTGGGATACG. Protein: CASSLGLAWDT. The full CDR3 reads CASSLGLAWDTQYF. Full variable domain (remainder filled in from reference TRBV7-3 and TRBJ2-3): GAGVSQTPSNKVTEKGKYVELRCDPISGHTALYWYRQSLGQGPEFLIYFQGTGAADDSGLPNDRFFAVRPEGSVSTLKIQRTERGDSAVYLCASSLGLAWDTQYFGPGTRLTVL.

This clone was seen only a few times. The read falls 3 residues short of the CDR3 end, and the missing part is taken from the germline J gene. The chain recombines TRBV7-9 with TRBJ1-2, with 8 nucleotides matching TRBD1. CDR1 and CDR2 from the germline V gene are SEHNR and FQNEAQ (reference sequence). The CDR3 contains 13 residues. The CDR3 DNA, read in part, is TGTGCCAGCAGGACAGGGGAGGCCTACGAC. Translated, it gives CASRTGEAYD. Given in full, the CDR3 is CASRTGEAYDYTF.

This clone was seen repeatedly, ten times or more. The read terminates 3 residues ahead of where the CDR3 ends, so the germline J gene completes it. The chain carries TRBV28 and TRBJ2-7; 12 nucleotides align to TRBD1. Germline V gene data show CDR1 as MDHEN and CDR2 as SYDVKM. J gave up 6 bases and V 7 bases, and 7 bases lay outside the gene matches. This CDR3 has 14 residues. CDR3 DNA, as far as it was read: TGTGCCAGCACCCTGGGGACAGGGGGCCCCGAG. This codes for CASTLGTGGPE. The full CDR3 is CASTLGTGGPEQYF.

This clone was recorded many times. The read terminates 3 residues ahead of where the CDR3 ends, so the germline J gene completes it. The rearrangement joins TRBV28 to TRBJ2-3, with TRBD2 as a possible D gene (6 bases). The CDR3 runs to 16 residues. CDR1 MDHEN and CDR2 SYDVKM come from the germline V gene. Trimming removed 4 bases at V and 1 base at J, with 15 bases between. The part of the CDR3 DNA that was read is TGTGCCAGCAGTTCCCTTATGATAGCGGGCACAGATACG. It translates to CASSSLMIAGTDT. The full-length CDR3 reads as CASSSLMIAGTDTQYF.

This clone was counted ten times or more. The read terminates 3 residues before the CDR3 end, so the remaining end is supplied by the germline J gene. The chain is built from TRBV3-1 (or the pseudogene TRBV3-2) and TRBJ2-3, with 15 positions matching TRBD2. The V segment lost 0 bases and the J segment 5 bases; nucleotides outside the gene matches: 9. CDR1 and CDR2 (germline): LGHDT, YNNKEL (reference sequence). This CDR3 has 19 amino acids. CDR3 bases read: TGTGCCAGCAGCCAAGACTTTCGGACTAGCGGGGGGGCGGGAGATACG. It yields the protein CASSQDFRTSGGAGDT. The whole CDR3 sequence reads CASSQDFRTSGGAGDTQYF.